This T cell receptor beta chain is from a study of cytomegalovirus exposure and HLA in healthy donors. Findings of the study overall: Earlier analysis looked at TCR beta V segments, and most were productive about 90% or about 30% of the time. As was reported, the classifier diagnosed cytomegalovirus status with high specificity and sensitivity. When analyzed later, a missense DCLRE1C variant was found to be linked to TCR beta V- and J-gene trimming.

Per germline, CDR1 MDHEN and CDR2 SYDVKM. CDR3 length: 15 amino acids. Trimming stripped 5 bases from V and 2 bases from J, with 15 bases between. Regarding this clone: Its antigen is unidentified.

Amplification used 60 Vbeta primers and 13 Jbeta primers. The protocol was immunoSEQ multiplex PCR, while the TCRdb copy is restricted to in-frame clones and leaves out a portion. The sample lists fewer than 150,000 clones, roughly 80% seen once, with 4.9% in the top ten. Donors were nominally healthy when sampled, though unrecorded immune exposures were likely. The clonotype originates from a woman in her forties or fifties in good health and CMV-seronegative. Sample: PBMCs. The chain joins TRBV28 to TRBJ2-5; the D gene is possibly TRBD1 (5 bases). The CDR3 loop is CASSAPQETQETQYF. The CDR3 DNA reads TGTGCCAGCAGTGCCCCACAGGAGACTCAAGAGACCCAGTACTTC.